The next 5 T cell receptor beta chains were all read from a single sample in a study of identical twins. Each CDR3 protein gets one entry after TCRdb re-called the 5' RACE reads with MiXCR. The table has 540,000 or so distinct CDR3 sequences, more than 20% seen once. These same data were also listed under a study on yellow fever vaccine responses in identical twins.

The sequencing sample was made of CD4+ T cells sorted from blood. All receptors derive from a woman aged 18-29 years in good health.

The chain recombines TRBV3-1 with TRBJ1-5; D might be TRBD1 (5 bases). Trimming removed 4 bases from V and 11 bases from J, with 15 bases in between. There are 13 residues in the CDR3. Looked up from germline, CDR1 is LGHDT and CDR2 is YNNKEL (reference sequence). CDR3 residues: CASSPGPSGTQHF. The CDR3 nucleotides read TGTGCCAGCAGCCCCGGGCCCTCAGGGACCCAGCATTTT.

This chain links TRBV5-1 with TRBJ2-3; no reliable D call. Trimming shortened V by 1 base and J by 1 base, and 10 bases separated the two germline ends. The CDR3 runs 15 residues. Germline CDR1 and CDR2: SGHRS and YFSETQ. CDR3 DNA: TGCGCCAGCAGCTTGTCTCCGACCGGCACAGATACGCAGTATTTT. Translation: CASSLSPTGTDTQYF.

This clonotype was observed a handful of times. The genes are TRBV12-3 or TRBV12-4 and TRBJ2-1; the D is unclear. There are 11 residues in the CDR3. With 3 bases removed from V and 10 bases from J, the gap between germline ends came to 7 bases. The CDR3 DNA sequence: TGTGCCAGCAGTTTTGTCCAGGAGCAGTTCTTC. It yields the protein CASSFVQEQFF.

A few counts support this clonotype. This rearrangement joins TRBV7-2 to TRBJ2-5, with 11 bases that match TRBD2. CDR1 is SGHTA, CDR2 FQGNSA, per germline. J lost 5 bases, V lost 6 bases, and 5 bases had no gene match. The CDR3 covers 14 residues. The CDR3 DNA reads as TGTGCCAGCAGTTATAGCGGGGGGGCGGAGACCCAGTACTTC. Translated: CASSYSGGAETQYF.

This sequence joins TRBV29-1 and TRBJ2-5; possible D gene TRBD2, 6 bases. Germline lookup yields CDR1 SQVTM and CDR2 ANQGSEA. This CDR3 contains 14 residues. The V end lost 4 bases, the J end lost 1 base, and 13 bases lay between the germline ends. This CDR3 reads CSVGWRASQETQYF. CDR3 nucleotide sequence: TGCAGCGTTGGGTGGAGGGCTAGCCAAGAGACCCAGTACTTC.